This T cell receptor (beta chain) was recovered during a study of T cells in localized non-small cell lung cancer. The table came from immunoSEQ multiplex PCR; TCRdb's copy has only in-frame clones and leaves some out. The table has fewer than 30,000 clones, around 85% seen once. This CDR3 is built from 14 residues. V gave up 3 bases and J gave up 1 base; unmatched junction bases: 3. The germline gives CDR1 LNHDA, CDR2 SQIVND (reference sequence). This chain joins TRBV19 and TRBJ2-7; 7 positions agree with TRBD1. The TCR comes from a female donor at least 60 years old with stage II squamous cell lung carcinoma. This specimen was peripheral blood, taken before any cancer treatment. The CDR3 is CASSIRDSSYEQYF. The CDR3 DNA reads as TGTGCCAGTAGTATTCGGGACAGTTCCTACGAGCAGTACTTC.